This paragraph reports one T cell receptor beta chain. The antigen remains unidentified. V was trimmed by 5 bases and J by 2 bases, leaving 12 bases between them. The germline V gene encodes CDR1 LNHDA and CDR2 SQIVND (reference sequence). The CDR3 spans 15 residues. These data belong to a study of Graves' ophthalmopathy and Graves' hyperthyroidism. Study-level findings and limits: It was with roughly 71% sensitivity and around 72% specificity that the model predicted ophthalmopathy progression.

The TCR beta CDR3 regions underwent amplification from RNA transcripts. Amplification began with first-round RT-PCR using HTBI primers, then second-round multiplex PCR was performed. TCRdb reprocessed the multiplex PCR reads with MiXCR, giving one entry per CDR3 protein. The table includes roughly 380,000 distinct CDR3 sequences, less than 20% detected once. The source material was peripheral blood. This TCR derives from a young woman with stable Graves' hyperthyroidism. The chain recombines TRBV19 with TRBJ2-2; D not certain. The CDR3 sequence is CASSSLTRNTGELFF. CDR3 coding DNA: TGTGCCAGTAGTTCACTGACAAGAAACACCGGGGAGCTGTTTTTT.